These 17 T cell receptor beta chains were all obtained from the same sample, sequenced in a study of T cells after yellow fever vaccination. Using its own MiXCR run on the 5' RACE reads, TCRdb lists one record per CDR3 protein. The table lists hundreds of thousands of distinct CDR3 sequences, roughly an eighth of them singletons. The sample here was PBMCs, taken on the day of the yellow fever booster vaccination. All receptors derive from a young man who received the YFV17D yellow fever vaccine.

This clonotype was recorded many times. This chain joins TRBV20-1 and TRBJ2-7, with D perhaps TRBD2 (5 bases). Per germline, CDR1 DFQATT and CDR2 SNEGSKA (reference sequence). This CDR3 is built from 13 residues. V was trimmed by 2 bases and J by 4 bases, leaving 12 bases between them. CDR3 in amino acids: CSARSNQRYEQYF. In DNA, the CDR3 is TGCAGTGCTAGATCGAATCAGCGGTACGAGCAGTACTTC.

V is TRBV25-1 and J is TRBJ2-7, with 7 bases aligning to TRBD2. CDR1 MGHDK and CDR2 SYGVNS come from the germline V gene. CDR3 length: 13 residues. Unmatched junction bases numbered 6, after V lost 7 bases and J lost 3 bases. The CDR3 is CASMGGVNYEQYF. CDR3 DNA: TGTGCCAGCATGGGAGGGGTCAACTACGAGCAGTACTTC.

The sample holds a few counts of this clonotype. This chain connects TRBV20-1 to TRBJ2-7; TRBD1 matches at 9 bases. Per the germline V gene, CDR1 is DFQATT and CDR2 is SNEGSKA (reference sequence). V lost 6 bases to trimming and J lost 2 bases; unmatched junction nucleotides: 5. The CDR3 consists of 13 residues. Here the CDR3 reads CSAHRDRAYEQYF. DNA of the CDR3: TGCAGTGCCCACCGGGACAGGGCCTACGAGCAGTACTTC.

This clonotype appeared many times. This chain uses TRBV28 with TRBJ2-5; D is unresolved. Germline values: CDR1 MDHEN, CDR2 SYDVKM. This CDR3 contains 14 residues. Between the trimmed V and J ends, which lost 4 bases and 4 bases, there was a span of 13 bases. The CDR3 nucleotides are TGTGCCAGCAGTTGGGCTTTGGGTCGAGAGACCCAGTACTTC. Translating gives CASSWALGRETQYF. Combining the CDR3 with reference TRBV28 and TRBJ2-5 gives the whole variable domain DVKVTQSSRYLVKRTGEKVFLECVQDMDHENMFWYRQDPGLGLRLIYFSYDVKMKEKGDIPEGYSVSREKKERFSLILESASTNQTSMYLCASSWALGRETQYFGPGTRLLVL.

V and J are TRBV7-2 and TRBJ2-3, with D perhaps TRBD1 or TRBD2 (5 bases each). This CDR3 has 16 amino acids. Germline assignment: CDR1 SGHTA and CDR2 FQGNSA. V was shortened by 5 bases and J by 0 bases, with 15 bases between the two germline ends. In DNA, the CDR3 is TGTGCCAGCAGCCCCCGACTCTGGGGGAGCACAGATACGCAGTATTTT. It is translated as CASSPRLWGSTDTQYF.

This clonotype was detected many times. CDR3 residues: CASSKILGLAGVDTQYF. CDR3 coding DNA: TGTGCCAGCAGCAAGATCCTAGGACTAGCGGGAGTGGATACGCAGTATTTT. The chain has TRBV6-1 and TRBJ2-3, with 13 positions matching TRBD2. Germline CDR1 and CDR2: MNHNS and SASEGT. The CDR3 runs to 17 residues. V was clipped by 6 bases and J by 6 bases; unmatched bases: 12.

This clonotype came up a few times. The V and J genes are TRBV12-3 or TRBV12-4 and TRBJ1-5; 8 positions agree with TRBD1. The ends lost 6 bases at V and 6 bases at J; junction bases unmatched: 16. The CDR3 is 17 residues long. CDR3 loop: CASSRGWTGSLGQPQHF. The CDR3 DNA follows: TGTGCCAGCAGCCGGGGCTGGACAGGGAGTCTGGGTCAGCCCCAGCATTTT.

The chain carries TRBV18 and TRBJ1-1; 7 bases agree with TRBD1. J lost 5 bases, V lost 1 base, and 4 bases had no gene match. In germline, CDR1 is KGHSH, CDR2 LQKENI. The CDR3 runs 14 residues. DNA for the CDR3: TGTGCCAGCTCACCACTAACAGGGGCGACTGAAGCTTTCTTT. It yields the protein CASSPLTGATEAFF.

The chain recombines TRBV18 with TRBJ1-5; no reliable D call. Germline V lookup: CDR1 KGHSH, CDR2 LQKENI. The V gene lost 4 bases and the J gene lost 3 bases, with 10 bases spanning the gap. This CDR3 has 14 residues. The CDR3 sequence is CASSLREVNQPQHF. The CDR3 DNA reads TGTGCCAGCTCACTCCGGGAAGTCAATCAGCCCCAGCATTTT.

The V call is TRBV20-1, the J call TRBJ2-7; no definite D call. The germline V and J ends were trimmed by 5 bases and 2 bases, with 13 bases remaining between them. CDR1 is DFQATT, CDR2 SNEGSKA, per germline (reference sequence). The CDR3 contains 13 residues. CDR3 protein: CSALTDHPYEQYF. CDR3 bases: TGCAGTGCTCTTACAGACCACCCCTACGAGCAGTACTTC.

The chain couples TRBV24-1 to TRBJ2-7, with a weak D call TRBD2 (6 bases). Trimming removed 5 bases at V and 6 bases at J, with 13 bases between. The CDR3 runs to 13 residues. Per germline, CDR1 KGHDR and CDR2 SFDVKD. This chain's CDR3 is CATSAMDGGEQYF. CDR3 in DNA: TGTGCCACCAGTGCCATGGACGGGGGCGAGCAGTACTTC.

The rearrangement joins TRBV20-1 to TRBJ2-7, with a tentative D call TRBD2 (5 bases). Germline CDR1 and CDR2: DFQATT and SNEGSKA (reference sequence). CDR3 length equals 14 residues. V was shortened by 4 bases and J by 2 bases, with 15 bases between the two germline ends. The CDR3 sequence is CSAIGLADTYEQYF. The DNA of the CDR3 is TGCAGTGCTATTGGGCTAGCCGATACCTACGAGCAGTACTTC.

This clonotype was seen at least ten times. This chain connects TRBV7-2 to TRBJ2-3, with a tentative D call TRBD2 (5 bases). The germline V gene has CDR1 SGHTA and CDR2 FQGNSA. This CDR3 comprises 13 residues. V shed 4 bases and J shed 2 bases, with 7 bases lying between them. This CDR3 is CASSSDFTDTQYF. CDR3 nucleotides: TGTGCCAGCAGCTCGGACTTCACAGATACGCAGTATTTT.

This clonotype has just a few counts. The CDR3 loop reads CATSTYHRHNNEQFF. In nucleotides, the CDR3 is TGTGCCACCAGCACCTACCATAGACACAACAATGAGCAGTTCTTC. The J gene is TRBJ2-1, the V gene TRBV15, with D unresolved. The CDR3 length is 15 residues. V was trimmed by 4 bases and J by 5 bases, leaving 15 bases between them. Germline V gene data show CDR1 as LNHNV and CDR2 as YYDKDF (reference sequence).

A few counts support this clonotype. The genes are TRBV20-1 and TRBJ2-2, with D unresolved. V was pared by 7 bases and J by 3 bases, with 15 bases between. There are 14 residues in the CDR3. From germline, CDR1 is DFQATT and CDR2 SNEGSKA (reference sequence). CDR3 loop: CSGVSSVDTGELFF. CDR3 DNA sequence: TGCAGTGGTGTTTCTTCGGTAGACACCGGGGAGCTGTTTTTT.

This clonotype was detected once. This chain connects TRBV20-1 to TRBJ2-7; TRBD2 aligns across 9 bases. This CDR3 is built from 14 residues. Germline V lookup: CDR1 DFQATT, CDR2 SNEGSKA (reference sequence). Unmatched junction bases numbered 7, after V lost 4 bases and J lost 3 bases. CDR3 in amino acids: CSAIPGAGGYEQYF. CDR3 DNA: TGCAGTGCTATCCCGGGAGCGGGGGGCTACGAGCAGTACTTC.

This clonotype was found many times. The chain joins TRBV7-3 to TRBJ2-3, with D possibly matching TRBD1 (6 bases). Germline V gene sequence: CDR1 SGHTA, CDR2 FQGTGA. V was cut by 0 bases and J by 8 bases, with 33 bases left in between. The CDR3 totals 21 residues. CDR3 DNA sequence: TGTGCCAGCAGCTTAACGAGTCGGGACACGGGGAGCCCCTCTTTCTTGACTACGCAGTATTTT. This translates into CASSLTSRDTGSPSFLTTQYF. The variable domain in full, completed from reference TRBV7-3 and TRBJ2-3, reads GAGVSQTPSNKVTEKGKYVELRCDPISGHTALYWYRQSLGQGPEFLIYFQGTGAADDSGLPNDRFFAVRPEGSVSTLKIQRTERGDSAVYLCASSLTSRDTGSPSFLTTQYFGPGTRLTVL.